This TCR beta chain stems from a study of blood T cells in healthy people across ages. Germline lookup yields CDR1 MDHEN and CDR2 SYDVKM. The CDR3 extends over 14 amino acids. Trimming cost V 5 bases and J 0 bases, with 10 bases left between them. For the second PCR, which ran for about 7 to 11 cycles, a sample-barcoded 5' primer and a J-beta primer mix were used. Template switching added a 12-random-nucleotide identifier to every cDNA molecule. TCRdb re-called the 5' RACE reads with MiXCR, one entry per CDR3 protein. The table includes hundreds of thousands of distinct CDR3 sequences, about 32% detected once. The study recruited healthy Caucasian donors from Russia who were aged about 6 to 100. Isolation per sample recovered at least 7 million PBMCs.

This sequence joins TRBV28 and TRBJ1-1; no clear D gene. The sequenced material came from blood. The sequence was collected from a woman older than 75 in good health. The CDR3 sequence is CASSPIDMNTEAFF. The CDR3 DNA reads as TGTGCCAGCAGTCCGATTGACATGAACACTGAAGCTTTCTTT.